These T cell receptor beta chains were read from a single sample in a study of CD8+ T cells in alopecia areata. Sequenced by immunoSEQ multiplex PCR; TCRdb stores in-frame clones only, minus some. The sample holds hundreds of thousands of clones, 58% seen once. The input for sequencing was CD4+ T cells sorted from blood, taken at week 24, from a patient treated with tofacitinib. These receptors were taken from a human donor with alopecia areata. CDR3s include the opening cysteine and the closing phenylalanine or tryptophan. D genes are given only for firm matches. Only some rows state a clone size, as once, few, many or a class for expanded clones.

TRBJ2-7 | . | TRBV4-1 | . | TGCGCCAGCAGCCAAGGGGGCTCCTACGAGCAGTACTTC | CASSQGGSYEQYF
TRBJ1-5 | few | TRBV29-1 | TRBD1 | TGCAGCGTCGCGGACAGGGTAGCAGGGCCCCAGCATTTT | CSVADRVAGPQHF
TRBJ2-5 | . | TRBV5-1 | . | TGCGCCAGCAGCTTAAATTACCGAAGAGAAGAGACCCAGTACTTC | CASSLNYRREETQYF
TRBJ1-5 | . | TRBV30 | . | TGTGCCTGGAGTGTACGAGGTAGCAATCAGCCCCAGCATTTT | CAWSVRGSNQPQHF
TRBJ2-2 | few | TRBV19 | . | TGTGCCACCGCTGTTTTGGGACCTCCGAACACCGGGGAGCTGTTTTTT | CATAVLGPPNTGELFF
TRBJ1-5 | . | TRBV6-1 | . | TGTGCCAGCAGAGCAGGGCTAACGGGGCCCCAGCATTTT | CASRAGLTGPQHF
TRBJ2-7 | few | TRBV29-1 | TRBD1 | TGCAGCGTTGAAAAATCAGGGGACAGGAGCTACGAGCAGTACTTC | CSVEKSGDRSYEQYF
TRBJ2-7 | few | TRBV20-1 | . | TGCAGTGCTGTTTCATACGAGCAGTACTTC | CSAVSYEQYF
TRBJ2-3 | . | TRBV30 | . | TGTGCCTGGAGCGCGGGTAATTCGGTTGGAACAGATACGCAGTATTTT | CAWSAGNSVGTDTQYF
TRBJ2-5 | few | TRBV4-3 | TRBD2 | TGCGCCAGCAGCTCCCAGCGGGGCCAAGAGACCCAGTACTTC | CASSSQRGQETQYF
TRBJ2-3 | few | TRBV30 | TRBD2 | TGTGCCTGGAGTGCCATCGAACTAGCGGGGGGGCCGGATACGCAGTATTTT | CAWSAIELAGGPDTQYF
TRBJ2-4 | . | TRBV27 | . | TGTGCCAGCAGGCCGGGCAGTCTAGCCAAAAACATTCAGTACTTC | CASRPGSLAKNIQYF
TRBJ1-1 | . | TRBV25-1 | . | TGTGCCAGCAGCCCCGTGGGTTCCGACACTGAAGCTTTCTTT | CASSPVGSDTEAFF
TRBJ2-5 | few | TRBV10-3 | TRBD1 | TGTGCCATCAGCAGACAGGGGGAAGAGACCCAGTACTTC | CAISRQGEETQYF
TRBJ1-1 | . | TRBV30 | . | TGTGCCTGGAGGGCAGGGGTGAACACTGAAGCTTTCTTT | CAWRAGVNTEAFF
TRBJ2-7 | once | TRBV29-1 | TRBD1 | TGCAGCGTTGAGGTGGGACAGGGGTACGAGCAGTACTTC | CSVEVGQGYEQYF
TRBJ1-2 | . | TRBV28 | . | TGTGCCAGCAGATTCGCATCCGGCTACACCTTC | CASRFASGYTF
TRBJ2-1 | . | TRBV30 | . | TGTGCCGGTGGGATCCAAAACAGGGACTCCTACAATGAGCAGTTCTTC | CAGGIQNRDSYNEQFF
TRBJ1-1 | . | TRBV7-2 | . | TGTGCCAGCAGCTTATCAGCCGGGTCTACCACTGAAGCTTTCTTT | CASSLSAGSTTEAFF
TRBJ2-1 | . | TRBV19 | . | TGTGCCAGTACAACTATTGGCGGCCACAATGAGCAGTTCTTC | CASTTIGGHNEQFF
TRBJ1-1 | few | TRBV5-1 | TRBD1 | TGCGCCAGCAGCCGGACCGGGACAGTGAACACTGAAGCTTTCTTT | CASSRTGTVNTEAFF
TRBJ2-1 | . | TRBV4-1 | . | TGCGCCAGCAGCCAAGCGTTTGTACCGACAGAGTATGAGCAGTTCTTC | CASSQAFVPTEYEQFF
TRBJ1-5 | . | TRBV5-1 | . | TGCGCCAGCAGCTTGGATGGGGGGAGCAATCAGCCCCAGCATTTT | CASSLDGGSNQPQHF
TRBJ2-3 | . | TRBV4-2 | . | TGTGCCAGCAGCCAAAGGTTTAGAGGGGGGGCGGAAGATACGCAGTATTTT | CASSQRFRGGAEDTQYF
TRBJ1-5 | . | TRBV6-5 | TRBD1 | TGTGCCAGCAGTTGGGTCGGACAGGGAGAGCAGCCCCAGCATTTT | CASSWVGQGEQPQHF
TRBJ1-1 | once | TRBV7-3 | TRBD1 | TGTGCCAGCAGCTTAACTCGGGACAGGGGAGCTTTCTTT | CASSLTRDRGAFF
TRBJ2-1 | . | TRBV10-3 | TRBD2 | TGTGCCATCAGTGACCTAGCGGGGACCTTCAATGAGCAGTTCTTC | CAISDLAGTFNEQFF
TRBJ2-6 | . | TRBV9 | . | TGTGCCAGCAGCGTAGTGGCAGGGGATACAGGAGCCAACGTCCTGACTTTC | CASSVVAGDTGANVLTF
TRBJ2-5 | few | TRBV5-1 | . | TGCGCCAGCAGCTTAGGTCAAGAGACCCAGTACTTC | CASSLGQETQYF
TRBJ2-7 | . | TRBV29-1 | TRBD1 | TGCAGCGTTCTCCCAGGGGGCTACGAGCAGTACTTC | CSVLPGGYEQYF
TRBJ2-3 | . | TRBV2 | TRBD2 | TGTGCCAGCAGTGAACCGGGACTAGCGGGCACAGATACGCAGTATTTT | CASSEPGLAGTDTQYF
TRBJ1-2 | few | TRBV28 | . | TGTGCCAGCAGTTTTGGGCAGGGCTATGGCTACACCTTC | CASSFGQGYGYTF
TRBJ2-5 | . | TRBV5-1 | . | TGCGCCAGCAGCTTAAGCAGGGAGGAAGAGACCCAGTACTTC | CASSLSREEETQYF
TRBJ2-5 | . | TRBV2 | . | TGTGCCAGCTTCCCGTCCAAACACAGGGTTAGTGTGGAGACCCAGTACTTC | CASFPSKHRVSVETQYF
TRBJ2-5 | . | TRBV5-1 | . | TGCGCCAGCAGCCCGCCTCTGGGCAGGGGAGAGACCCAGTACTTC | CASSPPLGRGETQYF
TRBJ2-2 | . | TRBV27 | TRBD2 | TGTGCCAGCAGTTTAAGATCGGGGGGGCCGAACACCGGGGAGCTGTTTTTT | CASSLRSGGPNTGELFF
TRBJ2-5 | few | TRBV23-1 | . | TGCGCCAGCAGTCAATCTTCAGCGTGTGAGACCCAGTACTTC | CASSQSSACETQYF
TRBJ2-7 | . | TRBV7-9 | . | TGTGCCAGCAGCTTAGGTTCTCCGACCTACGAGCAGTACTTC | CASSLGSPTYEQYF
TRBJ2-1 | . | TRBV5-1 | TRBD1 | TGCGCCAGCAGCTTCGGGACAGGGGGATTGAATGAGCAGTTCTTC | CASSFGTGGLNEQFF
TRBJ1-1 | . | TRBV6-5 | TRBD1 | TGTGCCAGCAGTTTAGGACAGGTAACTGAAGCTTTCTTT | CASSLGQVTEAFF
TRBJ1-6 | . | TRBV15 | . | TGTGCCACCAGCAGAACACGGTCCTCATCCCTCCACTTT | CATSRTRSSSLHF